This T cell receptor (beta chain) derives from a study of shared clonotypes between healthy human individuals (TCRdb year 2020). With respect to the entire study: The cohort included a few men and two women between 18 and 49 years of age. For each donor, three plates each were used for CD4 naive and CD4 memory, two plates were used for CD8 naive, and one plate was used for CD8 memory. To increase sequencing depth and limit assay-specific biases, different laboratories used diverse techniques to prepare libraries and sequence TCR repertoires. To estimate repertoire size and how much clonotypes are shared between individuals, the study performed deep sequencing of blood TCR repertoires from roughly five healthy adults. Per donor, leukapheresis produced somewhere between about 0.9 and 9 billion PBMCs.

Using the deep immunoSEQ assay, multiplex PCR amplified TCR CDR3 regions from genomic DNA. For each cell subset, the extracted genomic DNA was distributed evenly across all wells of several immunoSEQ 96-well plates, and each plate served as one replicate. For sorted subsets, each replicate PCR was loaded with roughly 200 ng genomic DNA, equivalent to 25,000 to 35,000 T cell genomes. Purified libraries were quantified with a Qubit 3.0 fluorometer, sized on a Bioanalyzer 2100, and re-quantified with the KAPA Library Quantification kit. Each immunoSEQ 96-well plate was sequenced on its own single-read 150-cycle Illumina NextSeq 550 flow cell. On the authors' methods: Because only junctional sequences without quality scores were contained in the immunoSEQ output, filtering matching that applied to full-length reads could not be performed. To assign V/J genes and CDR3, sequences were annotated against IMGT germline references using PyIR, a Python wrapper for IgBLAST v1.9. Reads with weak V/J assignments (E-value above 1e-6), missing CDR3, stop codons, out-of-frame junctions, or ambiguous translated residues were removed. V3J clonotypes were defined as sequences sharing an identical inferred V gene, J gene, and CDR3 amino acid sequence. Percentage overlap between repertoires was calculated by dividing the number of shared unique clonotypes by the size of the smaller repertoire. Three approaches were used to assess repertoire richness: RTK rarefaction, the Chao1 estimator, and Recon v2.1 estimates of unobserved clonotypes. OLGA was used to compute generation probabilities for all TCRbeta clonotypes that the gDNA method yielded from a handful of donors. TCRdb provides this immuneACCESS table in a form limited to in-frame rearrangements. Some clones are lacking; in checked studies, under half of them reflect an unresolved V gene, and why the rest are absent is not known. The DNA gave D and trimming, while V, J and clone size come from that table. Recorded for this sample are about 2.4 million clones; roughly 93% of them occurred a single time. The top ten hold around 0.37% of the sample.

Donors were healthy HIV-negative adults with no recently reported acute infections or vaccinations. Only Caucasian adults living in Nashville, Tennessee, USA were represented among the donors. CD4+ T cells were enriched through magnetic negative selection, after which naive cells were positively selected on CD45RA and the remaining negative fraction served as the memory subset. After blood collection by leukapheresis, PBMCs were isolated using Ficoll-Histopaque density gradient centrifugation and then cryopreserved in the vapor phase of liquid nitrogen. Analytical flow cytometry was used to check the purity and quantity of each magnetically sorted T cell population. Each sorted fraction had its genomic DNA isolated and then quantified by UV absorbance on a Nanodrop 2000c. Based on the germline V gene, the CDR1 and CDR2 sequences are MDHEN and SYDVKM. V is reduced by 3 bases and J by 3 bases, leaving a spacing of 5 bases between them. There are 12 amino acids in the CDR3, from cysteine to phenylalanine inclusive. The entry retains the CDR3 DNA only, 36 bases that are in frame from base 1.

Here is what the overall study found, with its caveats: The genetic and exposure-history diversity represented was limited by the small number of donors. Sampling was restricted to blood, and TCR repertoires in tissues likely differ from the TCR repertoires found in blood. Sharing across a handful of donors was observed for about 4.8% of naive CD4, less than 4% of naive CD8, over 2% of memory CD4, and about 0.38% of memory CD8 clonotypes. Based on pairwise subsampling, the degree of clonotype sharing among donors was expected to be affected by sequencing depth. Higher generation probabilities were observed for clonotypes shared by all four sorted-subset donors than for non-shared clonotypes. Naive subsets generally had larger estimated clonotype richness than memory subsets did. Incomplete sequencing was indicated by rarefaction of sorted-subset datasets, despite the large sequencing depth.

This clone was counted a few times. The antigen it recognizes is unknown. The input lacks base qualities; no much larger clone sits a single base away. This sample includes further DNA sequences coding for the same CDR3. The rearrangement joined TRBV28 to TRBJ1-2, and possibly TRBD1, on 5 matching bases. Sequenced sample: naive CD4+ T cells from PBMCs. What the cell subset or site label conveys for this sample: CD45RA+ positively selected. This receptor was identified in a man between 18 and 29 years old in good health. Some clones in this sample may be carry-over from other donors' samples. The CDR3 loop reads CASSLGDYGYTF. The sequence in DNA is TGTGCCAGCAGTTTGGGGGACTATGGCTACACCTTC.